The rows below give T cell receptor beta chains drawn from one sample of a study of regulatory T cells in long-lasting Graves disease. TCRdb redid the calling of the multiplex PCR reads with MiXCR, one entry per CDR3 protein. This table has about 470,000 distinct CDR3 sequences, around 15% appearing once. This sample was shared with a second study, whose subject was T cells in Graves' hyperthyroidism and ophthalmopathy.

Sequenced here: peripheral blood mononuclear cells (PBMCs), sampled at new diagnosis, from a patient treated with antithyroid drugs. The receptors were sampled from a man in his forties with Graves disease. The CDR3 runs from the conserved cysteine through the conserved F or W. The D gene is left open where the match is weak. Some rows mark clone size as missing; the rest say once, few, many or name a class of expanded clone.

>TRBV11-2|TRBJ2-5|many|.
TGTGCCAGCAGCTTAGGTACGGTCAGTCAAGAGACCCAGTACTTC
CASSLGTVSQETQYF
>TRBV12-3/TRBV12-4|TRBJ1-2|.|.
TGTGCCAGCACCATTTTTGGCGCTGGCTACACCTTC
CASTIFGAGYTF
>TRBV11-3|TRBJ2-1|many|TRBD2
TGTGCCAGCAGCTTAGGGGGGACTAGCAACTATGAGCAGTTCTTC
CASSLGGTSNYEQFF
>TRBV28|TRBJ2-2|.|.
TGTGCCAGCAGCCGTGGAGCAAACCACGGGGAGCTGTTTTTT
CASSRGANHGELFF
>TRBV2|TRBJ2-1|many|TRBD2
TGTGCCAGCAGGGAACTAGCGGGAGGGGTCAATGAGCAGTTCTTC
CASRELAGGVNEQFF
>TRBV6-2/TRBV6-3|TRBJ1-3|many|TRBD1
TGTGCCAGCAGTGCCCAGCGACAGGGCATCTCTGGAAACACCATATATTTT
CASSAQRQGISGNTIYF
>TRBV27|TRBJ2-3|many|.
TGTGCCAGCAGTCCTGTCGGGGGATCCACAGATACGCAGTATTTT
CASSPVGGSTDTQYF
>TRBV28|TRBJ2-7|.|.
TGTGCCAGCAGTCCCCTCTCTAACGAGCGGTACTTC
CASSPLSNERYF
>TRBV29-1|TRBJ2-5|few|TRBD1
TGCAGCGGAGGGACAGCTCAAGAGACCCAGTACTTC
CSGGTAQETQYF
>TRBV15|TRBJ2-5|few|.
TGTGCCACCAGCAGAGTAGGGGGGACCCAGTACTTC
CATSRVGGTQYF
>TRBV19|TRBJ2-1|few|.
TGTGCCAGTAACCCCAGGGGGGAAAACAATGAGCAGTTCTTC
CASNPRGENNEQFF
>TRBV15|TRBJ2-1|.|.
TGTGCCACCAGCAGACAGCAGGGAGTCTATAGCAATGAGCAGTTCTTC
CATSRQQGVYSNEQFF
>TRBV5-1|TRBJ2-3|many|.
TGCGCCAGCAGCTTGGTTACTCGCCTCACAGATACGCAGTATTTT
CASSLVTRLTDTQYF
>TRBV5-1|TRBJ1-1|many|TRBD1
TGCGCCAGCAGCTCTGGACAGGGCCGCCAAGCTTTCTTT
CASSSGQGRQAFF
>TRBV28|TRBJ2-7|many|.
TGTGCCAGCAGTCCCTCCCGGCGGCTTGTCGAGCAGTACTTC
CASSPSRRLVEQYF
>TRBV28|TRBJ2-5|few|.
TGTGCCAGCAGTCCCCACAGGGCCGGGGAGACCCAGTACTTC
CASSPHRAGETQYF
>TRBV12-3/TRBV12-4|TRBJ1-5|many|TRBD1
TGTGCCAGCAGTTTAGTTTGGGCAGGGGGTGCTCAGCCCCAGCATTTT
CASSLVWAGGAQPQHF
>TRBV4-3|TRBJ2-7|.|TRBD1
TGCGCCAGCAGCTTGGACAGGGGCGGGGACTACGAGCAGTACTTC
CASSLDRGGDYEQYF
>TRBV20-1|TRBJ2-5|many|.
TGCAGTGCTAGAGCTTCGGATTTACTCGAGGGGACCCAGTACTTC
CSARASDLLEGTQYF
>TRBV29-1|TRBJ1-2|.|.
TGCAGCGTTGAGACGATCCGGGGTGGTGCCTATGGCTACACCTTC
CSVETIRGGAYGYTF
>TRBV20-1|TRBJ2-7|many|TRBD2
TGCAGTGCGCGGGGACTAGCGGGAGGGCAAAGGTACGAGCAGTACTTC
CSARGLAGGQRYEQYF
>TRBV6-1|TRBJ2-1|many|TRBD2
TGTGCCAGCAGTGAAGCGCTAACTAGCGGGAGTCACTACAATGAGCAGTTCTTC
CASSEALTSGSHYNEQFF
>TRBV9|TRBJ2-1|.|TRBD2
TGTGCCAGCAGCCCGCGGCTAGCGGGAATCTACAATGAGCAGTTCTTC
CASSPRLAGIYNEQFF
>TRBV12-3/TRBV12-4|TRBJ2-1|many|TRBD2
TGTGCCAGCAGTGCAGGACTAGCGGGGCTCAATGAGCAGTTCTTC
CASSAGLAGLNEQFF
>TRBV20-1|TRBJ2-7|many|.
TGCAGTGCTAGAGATTTAGTTGGCCGGGGCGGCGCGGACGAGCAGTACTTC
CSARDLVGRGGADEQYF
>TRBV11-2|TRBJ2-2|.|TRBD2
TGTGCCAGCAGATCTCCGGTGGGAGGGCCGAACACCGGGGAGCTGTTTTTT
CASRSPVGGPNTGELFF
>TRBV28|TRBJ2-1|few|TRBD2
TGTGCCAGCAGTCCCCATACTAGCGGGAGTTTCAATGAGCAGTTCTTC
CASSPHTSGSFNEQFF
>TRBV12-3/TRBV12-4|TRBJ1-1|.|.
TGTGCCAGCAAGTTTGGGGGCTATAACACTGAAGCTTTCTTT
CASKFGGYNTEAFF
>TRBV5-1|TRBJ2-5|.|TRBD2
TGCGCCAGCAGCTTGGCCGGACAGCGGGGGGGGACCCAGTACTTC
CASSLAGQRGGTQYF
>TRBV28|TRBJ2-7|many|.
TGTGCCAGCAGTTTATTAAGGAGGCGCAACCAATTCTACGAGCAGTACTTC
CASSLLRRRNQFYEQYF
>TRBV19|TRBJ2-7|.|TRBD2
TGTGCCAGTGGAGGGCTAGCGGGACGCGACGAGCAGTACTTC
CASGGLAGRDEQYF
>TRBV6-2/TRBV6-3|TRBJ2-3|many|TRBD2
TGTGCCACGTCCCCCGCGGGAGGGGTAGATACGCAGTATTTT
CATSPAGGVDTQYF
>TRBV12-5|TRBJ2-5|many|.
TGTGCTAGTGGTCCCCGGGAGACCCAGTACTTC
CASGPRETQYF
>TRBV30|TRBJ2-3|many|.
TGTGCCTGGAGCCCCACGACAGATACGCAGTATTTT
CAWSPTTDTQYF
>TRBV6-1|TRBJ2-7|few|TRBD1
TGTGCCAGCAGTAGACCGGGACAGGGTAATTACGAGCAGTACTTC
CASSRPGQGNYEQYF
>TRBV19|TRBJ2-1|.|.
TGTGCCAGTAGTATACGGCGATCTGGGGAGCAGTTCTTC
CASSIRRSGEQFF
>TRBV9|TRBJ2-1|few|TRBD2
TGTGCCAGCAGCGATCGACTAGCGGGATACAATGAGCAGTTCTTC
CASSDRLAGYNEQFF
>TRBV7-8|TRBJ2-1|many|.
TGTGCCAGCAGCTTTAAGAAGGTATCCTACAATGAGCAGTTCTTC
CASSFKKVSYNEQFF
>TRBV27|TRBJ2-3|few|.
TGTGCCAGCAGTTTAGGGGGCTGGGTTAACACAGATACGCAGTATTTT
CASSLGGWVNTDTQYF
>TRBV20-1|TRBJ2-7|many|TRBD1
TGCAGTGCCCCGGGACAGGGGCACTACGAGCAGTACTTC
CSAPGQGHYEQYF
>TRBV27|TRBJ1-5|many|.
TGTGCCAGCAGTTTTGTTGGACCAAATCAGCCCCAGCATTTT
CASSFVGPNQPQHF
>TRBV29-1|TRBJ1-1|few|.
TGCAGCGCTGCCCCGGGAATCACTGAAGCTTTCTTT
CSAAPGITEAFF
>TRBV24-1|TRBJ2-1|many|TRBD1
TGTGCCACCAGTGATTCCAATGTCTGGACAGGGGGCGATGAGCAGTTCTTC
CATSDSNVWTGGDEQFF
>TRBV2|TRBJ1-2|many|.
TGTGCCAGCAGTTTGACGGAAGGACAGAAGGGGGGCTACACCTTC
CASSLTEGQKGGYTF
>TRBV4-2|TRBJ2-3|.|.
TGTGCCAGCAGCCAAGATTTCGGTCGCGAGAGCACAGATACGCAGTATTTT
CASSQDFGRESTDTQYF
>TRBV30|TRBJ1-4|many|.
TGTGCCTGGACTTACGATCGGGGTAAAGCAACAACTAATGAAAAACTGTTTTTT
CAWTYDRGKATTNEKLFF
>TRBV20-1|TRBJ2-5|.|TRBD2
TGCAGTGCTAGAGTGCTAGCGGCCGGGGGGGGGACCCAGTACTTC
CSARVLAAGGGTQYF
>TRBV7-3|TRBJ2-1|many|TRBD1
TGTGCCAGCAGCTTGACAGGGGCTGGTGAGCAGTTCTTC
CASSLTGAGEQFF
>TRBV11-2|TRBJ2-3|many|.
TGTGCCAGCAGCCCAAACCCGACAGATACGCAGTATTTT
CASSPNPTDTQYF
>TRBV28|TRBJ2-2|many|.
TGTGCCAGCAGCTTAACCAGGAACACCGGGGAGCTGTTTTTT
CASSLTRNTGELFF
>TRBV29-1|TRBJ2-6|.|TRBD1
TGCAGCGTTTTAGGACAGGGCCGTAGGGGGGCCAACGTCCTGACTTTC
CSVLGQGRRGANVLTF
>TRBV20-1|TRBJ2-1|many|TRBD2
TGCAGTGCTAGAACCGGCGCGAGGAGCGGGAGGGCCAGCTCCTACAATGAGCAGTTCTTC
CSARTGARSGRASSYNEQFF
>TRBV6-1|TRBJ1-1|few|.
TGTGCCAGCAGTGAGGGGGGGCCCACTGAAGCTTTCTTT
CASSEGGPTEAFF
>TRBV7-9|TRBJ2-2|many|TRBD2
TGTGCCAGCAGAAATAGCGGGAGTGGTACCGGGGAGCTGTTTTTT
CASRNSGSGTGELFF